The source of this T cell receptor (beta chain) is a study of shared clonotypes between healthy human individuals (dated by TCRdb to between 2020 and 2021). Notes on the research overall: A couple of women and a few men aged 18 to 49 years were included in the cohort. For each donor, three plates each were used for CD4 naive and CD4 memory, two plates were used for CD8 naive, and one plate was used for CD8 memory. Blood TCR repertoires of about 5 healthy adults were deeply sequenced to estimate repertoire size and the extent of clonotype sharing between individuals. To increase sequencing depth and limit assay-specific biases, different laboratories used diverse techniques to prepare libraries and sequence TCR repertoires. Leukapheresis yielded between about 0.9 and 8.9 billion PBMCs per donor. Here is what the overall study found, with its caveats: Even with the large sequencing depth, rarefaction of the sorted-subset datasets indicated that sequencing was incomplete. Sampling was limited to blood, and TCR repertoires in tissue likely differ from TCR repertoires in blood. The small number of donors limited the genetic and exposure-history diversity represented. Pairwise subsampling led to the expectation that sequencing depth would affect the degree of clonotype sharing among donors. Compared with non-shared clonotypes, the clonotypes found in all four sorted-subset donors had higher generation probabilities. When a handful of donors were compared, the shared fraction of clonotypes was 5% to 6.5% for naive CD4, approximately 3.5% for naive CD8, 2% to 2.5% for memory CD4, and under 0.5% for memory CD8. Estimated clonotype richness was generally larger for naive than for memory subsets.

Healthy HIV-negative adults with no recently reported acute infections or vaccinations were included as donors. Every donor was a Caucasian adult living in Nashville, Tennessee, USA. CD4+ T cells were enriched through magnetic negative selection, after which naive cells were positively selected on CD45RA and the remaining negative fraction served as the memory subset. After blood collection by leukapheresis, PBMCs were isolated using Ficoll-Histopaque density gradient centrifugation and then cryopreserved in the vapor phase of liquid nitrogen. Purity and quantity of every magnetically sorted T cell population were checked by analytical flow cytometry. Genomic DNA was isolated from each sorted fraction and quantified by UV absorbance on a Nanodrop 2000c. The CDR3 contains 12 residues, cysteine and phenylalanine counted. The sequence is cut down to CDR3 DNA, 36 bases in frame from base 1. Based on the germline V gene, the CDR1 and CDR2 sequences are SQVTM and ANQGSEA. The junction carries 11 bases between V and J, which are trimmed by 6 bases and 3 bases respectively.

Using the deep immunoSEQ assay, TCR CDR3 regions were amplified from genomic DNA by multiplex PCR. Extracted genomic DNA from each cell subset was distributed evenly across all wells of several immunoSEQ 96-well plates, and each plate was treated as a replicate. For sorted subsets, each replicate PCR was loaded with roughly 0.2 ug genomic DNA, equivalent to approximately 33,000 T cell genomes. The purified libraries were quantified using a Qubit 3.0 fluorometer, sized with a Bioanalyzer 2100, and then quantified again using the KAPA Library Quantification kit. Every immunoSEQ 96-well plate was sequenced on a dedicated single-read 150-cycle Illumina NextSeq 550 flow cell. Regarding the original processing steps: Because the immunoSEQ output held only junctional sequences and lacked quality scores, the filtering could not match the filtering applied to full-length reads. To assign V/J genes and CDR3, sequences were annotated using PyIR, a Python wrapper for IgBLAST v1.9, with IMGT germline references. Reads were filtered out if the reads had weak V/J assignments (E-value above 1e-6), no CDR3, stop codons, out-of-frame junctions, or ambiguous translated residues. V3J clonotypes were defined as sequences sharing the same inferred V gene, J gene, and CDR3 amino acid sequence. Percentage overlap between repertoires was computed as shared unique clonotypes divided by the size of the smaller repertoire. Repertoire richness was assessed with RTK rarefaction, the Chao1 estimator, and Recon v2.1 estimates of unobserved clonotypes. OLGA was used to compute generation probabilities for all TCRbeta clonotypes that the gDNA method yielded from four donors. TCRdb carries this immuneACCESS record with in-frame sequences only. Its versions omit some clonotypes, under half of them owing to an unresolved V gene in the studies checked, with the rest unexplained. From that table come the V and J calls and clone size; the DNA was used to work out D and trimming. In this sample the table shows about 1.1 million clones, 75% to 85% of which occur a single time. Roughly 0.57% of the sample belongs to the ten largest clones.

Comments on this clone: The specificity of this receptor is unknown. Base qualities are not recorded, but no much larger clone differs from it by a single base.

Sequenced: memory CD4+ T cells from PBMCs. This specimen's cell subset or site label, per the study, means: CD45RA-negative fraction. The sequence links TRBV29-1 to TRBJ1-1; the D segment cannot be called with confidence. The receptor was isolated from a man aged 18 to 35 in good health. Some clones in this sample may be carry-over from other donors' samples. The CDR3 protein is CSVGGPDTEAFF. The nucleotide sequence is TGCAGCGTCGGCGGCCCTGACACTGAAGCTTTCTTT.